A selection of T cell receptor beta chains follows, all from one sample in a study of PD-L1 blockade in urothelial cancer. TCRdb's copy holds only in-frame clones and misses some; the assay was immunoSEQ multiplex PCR. The sample holds about 17,000 clones, about 89% seen once. The input for sequencing was PBMCs, taken around atezolizumab (anti-PD-L1) treatment. The source is a man aged 70-80 years with urothelial cancer. Each CDR3 is given with its conserved first and last residue. D genes are given only for firm matches. For some rows the clone size is stated as once, few or many, or as a class when expanded; others skip it.

>TRBV5-4|TRBJ2-2|TRBD2|.
TGTGCCAGCAGCCATAGCGGGGGGGCCCACACCGGGGAGCTGTTTTTT
CASSHSGGAHTGELFF
>TRBV19|TRBJ2-5|.|.
TGTGCCAGTATTCACAGGGTGGTGGAGACCCAGTACTTC
CASIHRVVETQYF
>TRBV5-1|TRBJ1-2|.|.
TGCGCCAGCAGCTTGGAAGGGGGCTATGGCTACACCTTC
CASSLEGGYGYTF
>TRBV28|TRBJ2-3|TRBD2|.
TGTGCCAGCAGTCAACATAGCGGGGACGACACAGATACGCAGTATTTT
CASSQHSGDDTDTQYF
>TRBV6-1|TRBJ2-2|TRBD1|few
TGTGCCAGCAGTGAACAATCAGGGGGTCTCACCGGGGAGCTGTTTTTT
CASSEQSGGLTGELFF
>TRBV5-1|TRBJ2-3|.|.
TGCGCCAGCAGCCTTGGGCTACCACGATTAGGGGGAGATACGCAGTATTTT
CASSLGLPRLGGDTQYF
>TRBV19|TRBJ2-5|.|.
TGTGCCAGTTGCTGGGGGCCGGGGGAGACCCAGTACTTC
CASCWGPGETQYF
>TRBV10-3|TRBJ2-7|TRBD1|.
TGTGCCATCAGTGAGCCGGGACAGAAGCAGGAGGACGAGCAGTACTTC
CAISEPGQKQEDEQYF
>TRBV27|TRBJ2-3|TRBD2|.
TGTGCCAGCAGTTTGGTGCGGGGGAGGACAGATACGCAGTATTTT
CASSLVRGRTDTQYF
>TRBV28|TRBJ2-7|TRBD2|once
TGTGCCAGCAGTTTATCCTTCCCTAGCGGGGGGCTCTCCTACGAGCAGTACTTC
CASSLSFPSGGLSYEQYF
>TRBV14|TRBJ2-1|TRBD1|.
TGTGCCAGCAGCCAAGTGGTGGGGACAGGATGGACCAATGAGCAGTTCTTC
CASSQVVGTGWTNEQFF
>TRBV5-4|TRBJ1-1|.|.
TGTGCCAGCACCACTGCCTCAGGTTCCACTGAAGCTTTCTTT
CASTTASGSTEAFF
>TRBV29-1|TRBJ2-7|TRBD2|once
TGCAGCGTTCCTGCTCGAGGCGGGGGGACCTACGAGCAGTACTTC
CSVPARGGGTYEQYF
>TRBV7-8|TRBJ1-4|.|.
TGTGCCAGCAGGCCGGGAGGAACTAATGAAAAACTGTTTTTT
CASRPGGTNEKLFF
>TRBV6-5|TRBJ2-2|TRBD1|.
TGTGCCAGCAGACCCGCCAGGACAGGGTACGGGGAGCTGTTTTTT
CASRPARTGYGELFF
>TRBV5-1|TRBJ2-1|TRBD1|.
TGCGCCAGCAGCCACGGGACAGGGGGGGTTGAGCAGTTCTTC
CASSHGTGGVEQFF
>TRBV7-2|TRBJ2-5|TRBD1|.
TGTGCCAGCACGGGACAGATTCGAGAGACCCAGTACTTC
CASTGQIRETQYF
>TRBV5-8|TRBJ2-4|.|.
TGTGCCAGCAGCTTGGAGGGGGGGCTTGGCCTAGCCAAAAACATTCAGTACTTC
CASSLEGGLGLAKNIQYF
>TRBV30|TRBJ2-1|TRBD1|.
TGTGCCTGGGAGGCGCGGGGACAGGGGGTGTATGAGCAGTTCTTC
CAWEARGQGVYEQFF
>TRBV18|TRBJ2-2|TRBD1|.
TGTGCCAGCTCACCTGGACAGGGGAGGCACACCGGGGAGCTGTTTTTT
CASSPGQGRHTGELFF
>TRBV4-1|TRBJ1-2|.|.
TGCGCCAGCAGCCAAGAACCCCAGGCGGGGGTTGATGGCTACACCTTC
CASSQEPQAGVDGYTF
>TRBV5-1|TRBJ2-3|TRBD2|.
TGCGCCAGCAGCCGGGACCCGCGGGAGGATACGCAGTATTTT
CASSRDPREDTQYF